Listed below are T cell receptor beta chains from one sample, sequenced in a study of blood T cell repertoires in COVID-19. TCRdb keeps only in-frame clones here, not all; method: immunoSEQ multiplex PCR. In the table there are 200,000 to 250,000 clones, approximately 86% of which are singletons. The sequencing input was PBMCs or T cells enriched from blood (not recorded which). Every receptor here comes from a woman aged 45-60 years with acute COVID-19. Both conserved end residues are part of each CDR3. A row's size may be missing; if present it is once, few, many or a size class.

>.|TRBV18
CASSGTAYGYTF
>.|TRBV5-1
CASSLTGADYNEQFF
>.|TRBV6-5
CASSYDRGRKNEQFF
>.|TRBV5-1
CASSKGVRANTEAFF
>.|TRBV6-5
CASSRTSGNYEQYF
>once|TRBV5-1
CASSLGRLGTGNSPLHF
>.|TRBV7-9
CASSLGLAVPLNEQFF
>once|TRBV27
CASRLTGTGTYEQYF
>.|TRBV2
CASSWDNYEKLFF
>.|TRBV15
CATSRGRGSGDYEQYF
>once|TRBV27
CASSFGTSGNEQFF
>.|TRBV11-2
CASSSDIYNEQFF
>.|TRBV2
CASQGQGNEKLFF
>.|TRBV18
CASSPRLQETQYF
>.|TRBV3-1/TRBV3-2
CASSQAPGRAGGRYNEQFF
>.|TRBV18
CASSPLDRAGEQYF
>.|TRBV7-9
CADEQGYGNTIYF
>.|TRBV3-1/TRBV3-2
CASSQPLLAGDDEQFF
>.|TRBV28
CASSLAAAQGNNSPLHF
>.|TRBV27
CASSLSGVWELFF
>.|TRBV19
CASSFDSHYEQYF
>.|TRBV6-2/TRBV6-3
CASSSATGTVNSPLHF
>.|TRBV3-1/TRBV3-2
CASSLRSGFRGTDTQYF
>.|TRBV15
CATSEPWTGSVYEQYF
>.|TRBV3-1/TRBV3-2
CASSQVLGGVDGYTF
>.|TRBV28
CASSPTGNSPLHF
>few|TRBV7-3
CASSLRRGRKSGNTEAFF
>.|TRBV5-8
CASSPGRGGTDTQYF
>.|TRBV19
CASSRGQYGYTF
>.|TRBV7-8
CASSLALAGAISLNEQFF
>.|TRBV12-2
CASRLDGDTEAFF
>.|TRBV7-3
CASSVTGGTSGSYNEQFF
>.|TRBV27
CASKLSMAYEQYF
>.|TRBV4-3
CASSQDRASGPYQETQYF
>once|TRBV18
CASSPGTGPYEQYF
>.|TRBV19
CASRGPQGLYNSPLHF
>.|TRBV27
CASSPAGGASTDTQYF
>.|TRBV5-4
CASSFIAGANTQYF
>.|TRBV7-7
CASSFRIEGAVKKKLFF
>.|TRBV28
CASSFDGLVPGKLFF
>.|TRBV5-1
CASSPAGTGTGELFF
>.|TRBV3-1/TRBV3-2
CASSGDRTGAEQFF
>.|TRBV6-4
CASSETPGGGELFF
>.|TRBV28
CASRLQAGDKKQYF
>.|TRBV5-5
CASSLVTGIEDGYTF
>.|TRBV2
CASSPKAGPYEQYF
>.|TRBV11-3
CASSLPRGATSGKINEQFF
>.|TRBV28
CASSLRTGGSEAFF
>.|TRBV19
CASSPGTGRKHTEAFF
>few|TRBV6-4
CASSEAENQPQHF
>few|TRBV5-1
CASSPGTSGTGNEQFF
>.|TRBV12-5
CASGQGTGRGLGEQYF
>.|TRBV27
CASSLRQGAQDTQYF
>.|TRBV30
CAWSVGLAGYNEQFF
>once|TRBV19
CASTSTGFNEKLFF
>.|TRBV27
CASSLGARYQETQYF
>.|TRBV4-3
CASSQDGQGSNEKLFF
>few|TRBV5-1
CASSLDRPNTEAFF
>.|TRBV5-1
CASSPTPYRGDIQYF
>.|TRBV21-1
CASSTPGLANNEQFF